This TCR beta chain stems from a study of cytomegalovirus exposure and HLA in healthy donors. The CDR3 totals 13 residues. Germline V gene lookup returns CDR1 SGHRS and CDR2 YFSETQ. V lost 0 bases and J lost 5, with 9 bases in between. Comment on this clone: Its antigen is still unknown.

PCR was performed using 60 Vbeta and 13 Jbeta primers. Clones were read by immunoSEQ multiplex PCR, and TCRdb kept only the in-frame ones, dropping some. The repertoire holds around 97,000 clones, about 81% seen once, with 4.5% to 6.5% in the top ten. Overall study results and limits: In a later analysis, common viral pathogens appeared linked to several of the most significant clusters.

J is TRBJ2-7 and V is TRBV5-1; a weak D match, TRBD1 (5 bases). The source is a man between 40 and 49 years old in good health and CMV-seropositive. The sample was PBMCs. In nucleotides, the CDR3 is TGCGCCAGCAGCTTGGAGCTCAGGGACGAGCAGTACTTC. It translates to CASSLELRDEQYF.